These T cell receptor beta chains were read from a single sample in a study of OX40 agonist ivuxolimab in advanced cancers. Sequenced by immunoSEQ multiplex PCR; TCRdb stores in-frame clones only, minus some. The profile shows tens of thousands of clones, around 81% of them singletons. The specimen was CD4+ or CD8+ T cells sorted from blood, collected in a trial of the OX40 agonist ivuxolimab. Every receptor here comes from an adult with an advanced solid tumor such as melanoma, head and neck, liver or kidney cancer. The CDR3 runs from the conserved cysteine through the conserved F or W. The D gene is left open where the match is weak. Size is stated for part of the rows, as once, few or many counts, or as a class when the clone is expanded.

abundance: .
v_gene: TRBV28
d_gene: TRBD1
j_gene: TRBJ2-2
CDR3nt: TGTGCCAGTACGACAGGGCAGGGCTTAACCGGGGAGCTGTTTTTT
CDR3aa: CASTTGQGLTGELFF

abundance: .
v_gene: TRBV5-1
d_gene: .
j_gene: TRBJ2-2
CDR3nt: TGCGCCAGCAGCTTGGTCGTGGCGAACACCGGGGAGCTGTTTTTT
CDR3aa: CASSLVVANTGELFF

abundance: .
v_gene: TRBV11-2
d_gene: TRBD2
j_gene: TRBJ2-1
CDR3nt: TGTGCCAGCAGCCTGACTAGCGGGAGAGTCAATGAGCAGTTCTTC
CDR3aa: CASSLTSGRVNEQFF

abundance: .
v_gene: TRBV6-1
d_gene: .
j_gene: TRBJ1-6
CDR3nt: TGTGCCAGTGGGAGACCAATTTATAATTCACCCCTCCACTTT
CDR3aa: CASGRPIYNSPLHF

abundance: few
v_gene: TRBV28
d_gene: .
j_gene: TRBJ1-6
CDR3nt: TGTGCCAGCAGTTTAAAGGACCCCTGGGGGGAGATCATTAATTCACCCCTCCACTTT
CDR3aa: CASSLKDPWGEIINSPLHF

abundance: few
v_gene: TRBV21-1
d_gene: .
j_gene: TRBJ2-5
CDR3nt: TGTGCCAGCAGCAAATACGAGACAGGGGGAGAGACCCAGTACTTC
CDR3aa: CASSKYETGGETQYF

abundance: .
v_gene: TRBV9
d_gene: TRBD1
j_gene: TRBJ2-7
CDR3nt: TGTGCCAGTTCTCAGGGACAGGGATCCTACTACGAGCAGTACTTC
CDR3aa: CASSQGQGSYYEQYF

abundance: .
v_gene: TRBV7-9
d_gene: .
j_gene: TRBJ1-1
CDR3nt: TGTGCCAGCAGCTTAATGACAGGGAACACTGAAGCTTTCTTT
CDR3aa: CASSLMTGNTEAFF

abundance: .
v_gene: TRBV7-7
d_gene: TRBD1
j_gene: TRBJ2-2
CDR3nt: TGTGCTAGCAGCTTAGTTGGCACAGGGGGCCACGGGGAGCTGTTTTTT
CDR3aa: CASSLVGTGGHGELFF

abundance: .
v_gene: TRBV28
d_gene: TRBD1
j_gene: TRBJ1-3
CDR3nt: TGTGCCAGCGACGGGGGGACAGTCTCTGGAAACACCATATATTTT
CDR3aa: CASDGGTVSGNTIYF

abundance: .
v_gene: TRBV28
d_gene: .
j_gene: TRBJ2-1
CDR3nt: TGTGCCAGCAGGGTTAACCACTGGAATGAGCAGTTCTTC
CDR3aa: CASRVNHWNEQFF

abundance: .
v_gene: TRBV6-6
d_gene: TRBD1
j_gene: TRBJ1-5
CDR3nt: TGTGCCAGCAGTCCGACAGGGGTTAATCAGCCCCAGCATTTT
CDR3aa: CASSPTGVNQPQHF

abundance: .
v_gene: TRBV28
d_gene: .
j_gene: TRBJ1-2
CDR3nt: TGTGCCAGCAGGACTCCCGGGAGCGGCTACACCTTC
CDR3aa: CASRTPGSGYTF

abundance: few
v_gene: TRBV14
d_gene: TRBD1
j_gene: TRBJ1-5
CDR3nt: TGTGCCAGCAGCCGGACAGGGGGCAGTAGCAATCAGCCCCAGCATTTT
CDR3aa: CASSRTGGSSNQPQHF

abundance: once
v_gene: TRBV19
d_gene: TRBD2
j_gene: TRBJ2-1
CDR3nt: TGTGCCAGTAGTAAGGGCAGCGGGAACTCCTACAATGAGCAGTTCTTC
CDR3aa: CASSKGSGNSYNEQFF

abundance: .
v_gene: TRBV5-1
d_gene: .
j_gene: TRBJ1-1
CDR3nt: TGCGCCAGCAGCTTGGGCGCCACAGGGACCACTGAAGCTTTCTTT
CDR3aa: CASSLGATGTTEAFF

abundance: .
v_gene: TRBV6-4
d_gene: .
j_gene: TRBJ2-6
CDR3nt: TGTGCCAGCAGTGACAGGGTTGGGGCCAACGTCCTGACTTTC
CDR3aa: CASSDRVGANVLTF

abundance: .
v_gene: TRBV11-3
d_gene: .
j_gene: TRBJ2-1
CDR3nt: TGTGCCAGCAGCTTAGTAGGTTGGAGTGAGCAGTTCTTC
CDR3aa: CASSLVGWSEQFF